This T cell receptor (beta chain) was found in a study of T-cell memory formation after mild COVID-19. Study observations and caveats: CD4+ clones that contracted lay mainly in CM and EM; CD8+ ones lay in EMRA. Clones from the second wave (peaking day 37) had unconfirmed SARS-CoV-2 specificity.

TCRdb passed the 5' RACE reads through MiXCR, listing each CDR3 protein once. The sample lists approximately 410,000 distinct CDR3 sequences, around 22% occurring once. Germline CDR1 and CDR2: SGHDT and YYEEEE. Trimming cost V 2 bases and J 0 bases; bases outside gene matches: 12. CDR3 length: 18 amino acids. This clonotype has a handful of counts. Its specificity is not known. The genes are TRBV5-6 and TRBJ2-3; TRBD1 matches at 7 bases. The material sequenced was PBMCs or a T cell subset sorted from them (not recorded which). The sequence was collected from an adult woman who had mild COVID-19 (a few samples of this study predate the infection). Cell type and time point are not known. The CDR3 protein is CASSFLVSGTESTDTQYF. The CDR3 region has the DNA TGTGCCAGCAGCTTTTTGGTTTCCGGGACAGAGAGCACAGATACGCAGTATTTT.